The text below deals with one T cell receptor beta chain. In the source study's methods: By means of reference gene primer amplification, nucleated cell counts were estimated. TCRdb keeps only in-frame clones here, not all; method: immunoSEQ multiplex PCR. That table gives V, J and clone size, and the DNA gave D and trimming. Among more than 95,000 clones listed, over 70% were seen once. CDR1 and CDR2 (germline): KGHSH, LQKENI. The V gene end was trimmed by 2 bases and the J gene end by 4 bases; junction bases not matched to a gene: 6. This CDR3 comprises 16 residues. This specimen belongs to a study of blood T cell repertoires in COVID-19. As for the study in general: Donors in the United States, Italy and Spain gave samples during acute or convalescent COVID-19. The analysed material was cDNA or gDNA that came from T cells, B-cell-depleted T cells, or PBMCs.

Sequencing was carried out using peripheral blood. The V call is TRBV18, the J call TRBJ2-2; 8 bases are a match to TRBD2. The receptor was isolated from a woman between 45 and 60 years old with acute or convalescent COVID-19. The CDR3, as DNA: TGTGCCAGCTCACCAAACGCGGGAGGTGTCACCGGGGAGCTGTTTTTT. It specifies CASSPNAGGVTGELFF.